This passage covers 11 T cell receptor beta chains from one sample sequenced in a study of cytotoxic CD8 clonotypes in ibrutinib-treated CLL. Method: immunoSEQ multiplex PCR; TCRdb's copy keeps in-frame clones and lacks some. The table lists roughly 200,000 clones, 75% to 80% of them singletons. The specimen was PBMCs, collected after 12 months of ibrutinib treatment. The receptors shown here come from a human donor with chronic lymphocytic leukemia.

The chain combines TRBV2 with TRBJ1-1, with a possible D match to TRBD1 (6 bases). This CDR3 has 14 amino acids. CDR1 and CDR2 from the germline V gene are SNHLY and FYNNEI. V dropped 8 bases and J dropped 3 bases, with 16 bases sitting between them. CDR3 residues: CASGIRGGDTEAFF. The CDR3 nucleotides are TGTGCCAGCGGTATTCGGGGGGGCGACACTGAAGCTTTCTTT.

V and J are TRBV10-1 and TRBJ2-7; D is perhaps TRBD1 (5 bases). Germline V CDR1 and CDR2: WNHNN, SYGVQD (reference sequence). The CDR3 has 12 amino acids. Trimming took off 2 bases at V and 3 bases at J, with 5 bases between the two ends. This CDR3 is CASSETGYEQYF. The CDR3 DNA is TGCGCCAGCAGTGAGACAGGCTACGAGCAGTACTTC.

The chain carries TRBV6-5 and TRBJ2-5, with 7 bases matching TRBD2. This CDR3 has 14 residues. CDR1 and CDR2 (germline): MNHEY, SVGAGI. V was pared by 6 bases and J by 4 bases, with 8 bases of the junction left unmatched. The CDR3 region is CASSFGPGGETQYF. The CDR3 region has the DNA TGTGCCAGCAGCTTCGGCCCGGGAGGAGAGACCCAGTACTTC.

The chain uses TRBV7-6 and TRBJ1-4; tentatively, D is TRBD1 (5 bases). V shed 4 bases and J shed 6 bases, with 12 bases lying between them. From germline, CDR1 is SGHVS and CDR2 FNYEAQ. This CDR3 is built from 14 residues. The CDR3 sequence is CASSSGWGDEKLFF. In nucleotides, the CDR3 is TGTGCCAGCAGCTCCGGGTGGGGGGATGAAAAACTGTTTTTT.

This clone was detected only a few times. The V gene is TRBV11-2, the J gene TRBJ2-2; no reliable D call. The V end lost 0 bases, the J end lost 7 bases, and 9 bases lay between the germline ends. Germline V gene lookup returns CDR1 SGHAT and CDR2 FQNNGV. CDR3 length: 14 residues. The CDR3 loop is CASSLEATVGELFF. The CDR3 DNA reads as TGTGCCAGCAGCTTAGAAGCTACGGTCGGGGAGCTGTTTTTT.

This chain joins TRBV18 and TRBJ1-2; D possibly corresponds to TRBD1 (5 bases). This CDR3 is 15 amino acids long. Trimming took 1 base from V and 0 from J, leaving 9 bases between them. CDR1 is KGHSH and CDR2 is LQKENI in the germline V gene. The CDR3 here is CASSPRDVANYGYTF. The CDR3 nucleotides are TGTGCCAGCTCACCACGGGACGTTGCTAACTATGGCTACACCTTC.

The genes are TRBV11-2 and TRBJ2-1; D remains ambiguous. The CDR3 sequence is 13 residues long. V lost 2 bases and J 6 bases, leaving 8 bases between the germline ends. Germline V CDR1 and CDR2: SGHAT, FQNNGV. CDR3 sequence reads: CASSLRVGNEQFF. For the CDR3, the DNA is TGTGCCAGCAGCTTAAGGGTGGGCAATGAGCAGTTCTTC.

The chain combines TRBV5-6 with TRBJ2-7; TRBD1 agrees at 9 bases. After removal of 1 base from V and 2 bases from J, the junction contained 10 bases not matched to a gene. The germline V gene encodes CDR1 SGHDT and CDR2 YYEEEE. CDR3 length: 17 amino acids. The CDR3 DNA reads TGTGCCAGCAGCTTGTGGTCCCGGGACAGGGTAACCTACGAGCAGTACTTC. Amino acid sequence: CASSLWSRDRVTYEQYF. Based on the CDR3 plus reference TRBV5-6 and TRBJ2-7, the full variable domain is DAGVTQSPTHLIKTRGQQVTLRCSPKSGHDTVSWYQQALGQGPQFIFQYYEEEERQRGNFPDRFSGHQFPNYSSELNVNALLLGDSALYLCASSLWSRDRVTYEQYFGPGTRLTVT.

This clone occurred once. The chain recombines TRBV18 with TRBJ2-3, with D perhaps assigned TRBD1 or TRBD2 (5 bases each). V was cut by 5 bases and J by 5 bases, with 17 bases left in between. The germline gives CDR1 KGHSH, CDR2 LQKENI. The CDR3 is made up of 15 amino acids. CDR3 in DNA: TGTGCCAGCTCATATGGGGGTACTAGGGAAGATACGCAGTATTTT. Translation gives CASSYGGTREDTQYF. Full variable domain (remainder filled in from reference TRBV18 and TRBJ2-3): NAGVMQNPRHLVRRRGQEARLRCSPMKGHSHVYWYRQLPEEGLKFMVYLQKENIIDESGMPKERFSAEFPKEGPSILRIQQVVRGDSAAYFCASSYGGTREDTQYFGPGTRLTVL.

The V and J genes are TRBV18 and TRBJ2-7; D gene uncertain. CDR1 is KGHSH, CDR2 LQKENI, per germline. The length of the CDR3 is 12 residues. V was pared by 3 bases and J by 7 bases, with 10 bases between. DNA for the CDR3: TGTGCCAGCTCACCGGACGTTAGGGAGCAGTACTTC. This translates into CASSPDVREQYF.

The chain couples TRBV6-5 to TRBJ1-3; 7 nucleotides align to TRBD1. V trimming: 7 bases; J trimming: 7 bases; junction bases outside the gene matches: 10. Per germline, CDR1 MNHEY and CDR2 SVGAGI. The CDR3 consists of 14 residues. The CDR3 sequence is CASKLNRGGNTIYF. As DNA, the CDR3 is TGTGCCAGCAAGTTGAACAGGGGAGGGAACACCATATATTTT.